The 4 T cell receptor beta chains in this list originate from one sample, sequenced in a study of shared clonotypes between healthy human individuals. Positively selected for CCR7, the CD45RO-negative cells used as naive CD8 cells excluded terminally differentiated effector memory CD45RA+ cells. TCRdb's copy holds only in-frame clones and misses some; the assay was immunoSEQ multiplex PCR. The sample has about 680,000 clones; about 91% are singletons. Sequenced: naive CD8+ T cells sorted from blood. These receptors came from a man aged 25 to 45 in good health.

J is TRBJ2-7 and V is TRBV6-6, with a weak D call TRBD1 (5 bases). CDR1 and CDR2 from the germline V gene are MNHNY and SVGAGI (reference sequence). This CDR3 has 13 residues. V lost 5 bases, J lost 1 base, and 9 bases lay in between. The CDR3, as DNA: TGTGCCAGCAGTCCGACAGCGTCCTACGAGCAGTACTTC. Protein sequence: CASSPTASYEQYF.

The chain employs TRBV27 and TRBJ2-1; perhaps D is TRBD1 or TRBD2 (5 bases each). This CDR3 contains 14 residues. The germline gives CDR1 MNHEY, CDR2 SMNVEV (reference sequence). The ends were cut back, 6 bases at V and 5 bases at J, with 14 bases in the middle. CDR3 sequence reads: CASSLGKGHNEQFF. The CDR3 coding sequence is TGTGCCAGCAGCCTCGGGAAGGGGCACAATGAGCAGTTCTTC.

V is TRBV6-5 and J is TRBJ2-7; D could derive from TRBD1 or TRBD2 (5 bases each). The germline gives CDR1 MNHEY, CDR2 SVGAGI. V was trimmed by 5 bases and J by 3 bases, leaving 14 bases between them. This CDR3 has 14 amino acids. The CDR3 sequence is CASSPRDRNYEQYF. As DNA, the CDR3 is TGTGCCAGCAGTCCCCGGGACCGAAACTACGAGCAGTACTTC.

The V call is TRBV13, the J call TRBJ2-1; D is uncertain. Trimming stripped 5 bases from V and 9 bases from J, with 23 bases between. This CDR3 has 16 amino acids. The germline gives CDR1 PRHDT, CDR2 FYEKMQ (reference sequence). This chain's CDR3 is CASSLTTNNKPAEQFF. The CDR3 DNA follows: TGTGCCAGCAGCCTTACCACGAATAATAAACCGGCTGAGCAGTTCTTC.